These 7 T cell receptor beta chains came from one sample sequenced in a study of blood T cell repertoires in COVID-19. Repertoires were generated with immunoSEQ multiplex PCR, while TCRdb's copy carries only in-frame clones and drops some. Found here are about 250,000 clones, 70% to 90% of them singletons; the top ten hold just under 6.5%. The sample taken for sequencing was peripheral blood. Receptors originate from a young woman with COVID-19, enrolled during active disease.

The genes are TRBV7-9 and TRBJ1-2, with D perhaps TRBD1 (5 bases). Germline V CDR1 and CDR2: SEHNR, FQNEAQ (reference sequence). Trimming shortened V by 1 base and J by 0 bases, and 9 bases separated the two germline ends. The CDR3 is 15 residues long. The CDR3 here is CASSLGRESNYGYTF. Here the CDR3 DNA reads TGTGCCAGCAGCTTAGGCAGGGAATCTAACTATGGCTACACCTTC.

This chain links TRBV28 with TRBJ2-1; the match to TRBD2 covers 10 bases. The CDR3 runs to 16 residues. V was clipped by 7 bases and J by 5 bases; unmatched bases: 11. CDR1 and CDR2 (germline): MDHEN, SYDVKM. CDR3 loop: CASTPILAGRNNEQFF. Written as DNA, the CDR3 is TGTGCCAGCACCCCCATACTAGCGGGGAGGAACAATGAGCAGTTCTTC.

The rearrangement joins TRBV25-1 to TRBJ1-5, with TRBD1 matching over 7 bases. There are 14 residues in the CDR3. The germline V gene has CDR1 MGHDK and CDR2 SYGVNS. With V trimmed by 4 bases and J by 1 base, 1 base remained unmatched. The CDR3: CASSGGQSNQPQHF. CDR3 coding DNA: TGTGCCAGCAGTGGGGGACAGAGCAATCAGCCCCAGCATTTT. The entire variable domain, with the rest obtained from reference TRBV25-1 and TRBJ1-5, is as follows: EADIYQTPRYLVIGTGKKITLECSQTMGHDKMYWYQQDPGMELHLIHYSYGVNSTEKGDLSSESTVSRIRTEHFPLTLESARPSHTSQYLCASSGGQSNQPQHFGDGTRLSIL.

The V gene is TRBV7-2, the J gene TRBJ2-1, with 11 bases matching TRBD2. V lost 5 bases and J lost 9; bases outside the gene matches: 12. Germline V CDR1 and CDR2: SGHTA, FQGNSA. CDR3 length equals 16 residues. The CDR3 sequence: CASSEGVRTSGGEQFF. In DNA, the CDR3 is TGTGCCAGCAGCGAGGGGGTTCGAACTAGCGGGGGTGAGCAGTTCTTC.

The CDR3 sequence: CASSQDTGQGYEQYF. DNA of the CDR3: TGCGCCAGCAGCCAAGACACGGGACAGGGGTACGAGCAGTACTTC. The gene calls are TRBV4-1 and TRBJ2-7; TRBD1 agrees at 10 bases. V was clipped by 0 bases and J by 4 bases; unmatched bases: 3. Looked up from germline, CDR1 is MGHRA and CDR2 is YSYEKL. CDR3 size: 15 residues.

The chain links TRBV30 to TRBJ2-5, with a tentative D call TRBD2 (6 bases). This CDR3 has 12 residues. Trimming stripped 1 base from V and 5 bases from J, with 8 bases between. Germline CDR1 and CDR2: GTSNPN and SVGIG (reference sequence). CDR3 sequence: CAWSGGGETQYF. CDR3 nucleotides: TGTGCCTGGAGTGGCGGAGGGGAGACCCAGTACTTC.

The chain links TRBV18 to TRBJ2-1; 12 bases fit TRBD2. V gave up 8 bases and J gave up 6 bases; unmatched junction bases: 8. Germline lookup yields CDR1 KGHSH and CDR2 LQKENI. CDR3 length: 15 amino acids. CDR3 sequence (DNA): TGTGCCAGCGCCAGGACTAGCGGGGCTGGCAATGAGCAGTTCTTC. Translated, it gives CASARTSGAGNEQFF.